Below are 12 T cell receptor beta chains sequenced from a single sample in a study of blood T cell repertoires in COVID-19. The assay was immunoSEQ multiplex PCR, and TCRdb's table has in-frame clones only and misses some. The sample contains 250,000 to 300,000 clones, more than 70% of which appear only once. The sequenced material came from PBMCs or T cells enriched from blood (not recorded which). Receptor source: a woman aged 60-75 years in a cohort exposed to, infected with or recovered from COVID-19 (not recorded which).

V is TRBV21-1 and J is TRBJ2-7; whether TRBD2, the table's D call, matches the DNA was not checked. TRBV21-1 is marked as a pseudogene. The CDR3 runs 20 residues. DNA of the CDR3: TGTGCCAGCAGCAAAGAGCGCAGGGCCCGACTAGCGGGAGGGCCGGGCGAGCAGTACTTC. Translated, it gives CASSKERRARLAGGPGEQYF.

This chain links TRBV7-3 with TRBJ2-5; 10 bases match TRBD2. The CDR3 has 15 amino acids. The junction had 7 bases not matched to a gene; V was cut back by 5 bases and J by 4 bases. CDR1 and CDR2 from the germline V gene are SGHTA and FQGTGA. The CDR3 here is CASSPVAGGRETQYF. For the CDR3, the DNA is TGTGCCAGCAGCCCCGTAGCGGGAGGCAGAGAGACCCAGTACTTC.

This sequence joins TRBV20-1 and TRBJ2-7; 7 nucleotides align to TRBD1. V was clipped by 6 bases and J by 7 bases; unmatched bases: 6. Germline V gives CDR1 DFQATT, CDR2 SNEGSKA (reference sequence). CDR3 size: 11 residues. The CDR3 sequence is CSAPRDREQYF. The CDR3 nucleotides read TGCAGTGCCCCCCGGGACAGAGAGCAGTACTTC.

The J gene is TRBJ2-7, the V gene TRBV5-1; 9 bases map to TRBD1. This CDR3 comprises 14 residues. After removal of 4 bases from V and 3 bases from J, the junction contained 5 bases not matched to a gene. The germline gives CDR1 SGHRS, CDR2 YFSETQ. This chain's CDR3 is CASSPGTGYYEQYF. The CDR3 region has the DNA TGCGCCAGCAGCCCCGGGACAGGGTACTACGAGCAGTACTTC.

The chain couples TRBV13 to TRBJ2-3; 9 bases fit TRBD2. Trimming cost V 5 bases and J 0 bases; bases outside gene matches: 6. The CDR3 is made up of 16 amino acids. Germline V lookup: CDR1 PRHDT, CDR2 FYEKMQ (reference sequence). CDR3 sequence reads: CASSPRGLASTDTQYF. For the CDR3, the DNA is TGTGCCAGCAGCCCTCGAGGACTAGCGAGCACAGATACGCAGTATTTT.

This chain uses TRBV9 with TRBJ2-1; the D is unclear. V was trimmed by 3 bases and J by 0 bases, leaving 7 bases between them. This CDR3 has 14 amino acids. The germline V gene encodes CDR1 SGDLS and CDR2 YYNGEE. In nucleotides, the CDR3 is TGTGCCAGCAGCGCAGGTAACTCCTACAATGAGCAGTTCTTC. Protein product: CASSAGNSYNEQFF.

The chain joins TRBV7-9 to TRBJ2-1; D is perhaps TRBD1 (5 bases). Trimming left V 1 base short and J 0 bases short, with 10 bases between. The CDR3 is 16 residues long. The germline gives CDR1 SEHNR, CDR2 FQNEAQ (reference sequence). The CDR3 DNA reads as TGTGCCAGCAGCTTAGGCCAAGGGGACTCCTACAATGAGCAGTTCTTC. Translating gives CASSLGQGDSYNEQFF.

The genes are TRBV28 and TRBJ2-7, with D unresolved. Germline CDR1 MDHEN, CDR2 SYDVKM. Trimming left V 3 bases short and J 4 bases short, with 10 bases between. The CDR3 totals 13 residues. The CDR3 loop reads CASSFPPPYEQYF. DNA of the CDR3: TGTGCCAGCAGTTTCCCCCCCCCGTACGAGCAGTACTTC.

J is TRBJ2-2 and V is TRBV25-1; 7 nucleotides match TRBD1. V dropped 6 bases and J dropped 7; count of bases not matched to a gene: 8. There are 14 residues in the CDR3. CDR1 is MGHDK, CDR2 SYGVNS, per germline. CDR3 region: CASRTRQGGGELFF. The CDR3 bases are TGTGCCAGCAGAACGAGACAGGGCGGCGGGGAGCTGTTTTTT.

The sample holds a few counts of this clone. The chain joins TRBV18 to TRBJ2-7; no firm D call. Trimming took 3 bases from V and 0 from J, leaving 9 bases between them. The CDR3 extends over 14 amino acids. Germline lookup yields CDR1 KGHSH and CDR2 LQKENI. The CDR3 spells CASSPLKSSYEQYF. As DNA, the CDR3 is TGTGCCAGCTCACCCTTGAAGAGCTCCTACGAGCAGTACTTC.

The chain employs TRBV2 and TRBJ1-1; D may be TRBD1 (5 bases). Germline V gene data show CDR1 as SNHLY and CDR2 as FYNNEI. The CDR3 loop spans 14 amino acids. V dropped 4 bases and J dropped 0 bases, with 9 bases sitting between them. The CDR3, as DNA: TGTGCCAGCAGTGGGGGCTTCCTGAACACTGAAGCTTTCTTT. Residues: CASSGGFLNTEAFF.

This sequence joins TRBV28 and TRBJ2-1; a weak D match, TRBD2 (5 bases). CDR3 length: 14 residues. Per germline, CDR1 MDHEN and CDR2 SYDVKM. V was clipped by 6 bases and J by 1 base, with 10 bases between them. The CDR3 spells CASSLPGSYNEQFF. The CDR3 DNA reads TGTGCCAGCAGCCTTCCGGGGTCCTACAATGAGCAGTTCTTC. The full variable domain, its missing parts supplied by reference TRBV28 and TRBJ2-1, is DVKVTQSSRYLVKRTGEKVFLECVQDMDHENMFWYRQDPGLGLRLIYFSYDVKMKEKGDIPEGYSVSREKKERFSLILESASTNQTSMYLCASSLPGSYNEQFFGPGTRLTVL.